This T cell receptor (beta chain) was obtained from a study of vaccination and CD4 T cells after COVID-19. Study at large: Post-vaccine sampling followed dose two by a median approximately 70 days (range 14 to 241). Cultures acting as controls obtained a CEFX pool, an HIV-1 Nef pool, or no peptide.

The CDR3 has 12 residues. Germline V gene lookup returns CDR1 KGHDR and CDR2 SFDVKD. The germline V and J ends were trimmed by 4 bases and 8 bases, with 8 bases remaining between them. General study findings and limits: Spike mono-reactivity was found in 304 of 307 vaccine-specific clones from convalescent patients.

The assay that was used to sequence DNA from cultured CD4+ T cells was the Oncomine TCR Beta short-read assay. TCRdb used MiXCR to reprocess the PCR reads, holding one entry per CDR3 protein. The repertoire has about 7,000 distinct CDR3 sequences, more than 30% of them found once; the top ten carry approximately 25%. Treatment reported: roughly 10-day PBMC culture with coronavirus spike peptide pools or control peptides (ViraFEST assay). During the years 2011-2018, before the COVID-19 pandemic, the unexposed donor's CD4+ T cells were collected. This clonotype was observed a handful of times. What it binds is unknown.

The TCR comes from a human donor in good health. The rearrangement joins TRBV24-1 to TRBJ2-1; D is undetermined. The source material was CD4+ T cells from blood, cultured in vitro. CDR3 coding DNA: TGTGCCACCAGTGACTACAGTCATGAGCAGTTCTTC. This gives the protein CATSDYSHEQFF.